The T cell receptor beta chain under discussion was sequenced for a study of molecular identifiers for immune sequencing clone quantification. This clonotype was picked up many times. What it binds is unknown. In TCRdb, the PCR reads were re-called with MiXCR into one record per CDR3 protein. This table holds nearly 650,000 distinct CDR3 sequences, around 25% found once. Sorting recovered naive CD8 T cells on a CD8+CD4-CCR7+CD45RA+ profile. Study conclusions and caveats: Jurkat TCR RNA spiked in from one cell (amid about a million naive cells) was reportedly detectable.

What was sequenced was naive CD8+ T cells from blood, with Jurkat cell RNA spiked in. Subset indicated: FACS-sorted CD8+CD4-CCR7+CD45RA+ naive T cells. The receptor's source is a human donor in good health. Some libraries in this study had Jurkat cell RNA spiked in.

Here the CDR3 DNA reads TGTGCCAGCAGTGAAGTTTACAGCCTTTACGAGCCCCAGCATTTT. Amino acids: CASSEVYSLYEPQHF. The V call is TRBV6-1, the J call TRBJ1-5; D uncertain. The germline CDR1 and CDR2 sequences are MNHNS and SASEGT. The CDR3 sequence is 15 residues long. V was clipped by 1 base and J by 8 bases, with 15 bases between them.